A single T cell receptor beta chain is shown here with its context. What it binds is not known. The sample belongs to a study of T cell responses to AZD1222 COVID-19 vaccine. This table comes from immunoSEQ multiplex PCR, and its TCRdb copy is limited to in-frame clones, with some not included. In the table there are about 120,000 clones, about nine tenths of which are singletons. Per the germline V gene, CDR1 is LGHDT and CDR2 is YNNKEL (reference sequence). The CDR3 covers 16 residues. V gave up 0 bases and J gave up 7 bases; unmatched junction bases: 6. Whole-study results and caveats: Spike-specific TCR breadth and depth both grew after two AZD1222 doses. Reportedly, nearly half of unique spike TCRs recognized epitopes outside B.1.351/B.1.1.7 mutations. There were repertoire samples only from the period after the peak T cell response. Seropositive AZD1222 recipients at baseline numbered only 6 or 7.

The gene calls are TRBV3-1 (or the pseudogene TRBV3-2) and TRBJ1-6; TRBD1 agrees at 7 bases. Sequenced here: peripheral blood, sampled on day 0 of AZD1222 vaccination. This receptor was obtained from an adult in good health. This CDR3 reads CASSQDRGQLNSPLHF. The CDR3 DNA reads as TGTGCCAGCAGCCAAGATCGGGGACAGTTGAATTCACCCCTCCACTTT.